The source of this T cell receptor beta chain is a study of cytomegalovirus exposure and HLA in healthy donors. Regarding the study as a whole: Both high specificity and high sensitivity reportedly marked the classifier's diagnosis of cytomegalovirus status. The study flagged some 180 TCR beta chains as cytomegalovirus-associated.

This CDR3 spans 14 amino acids. From germline, CDR1 is SGHNT and CDR2 YYREEE (reference sequence). Trimming took off 5 bases at V and 0 bases at J, with 11 bases between the two ends. 60 Vbeta and 13 Jbeta primers were used in PCR. Clones were read by immunoSEQ multiplex PCR, and TCRdb kept only the in-frame ones, dropping some. The table lists about 140,000 clones, roughly three quarters of them singletons. In regard to this clone: No antigen is known for it.

The study sampled nominally healthy donors, though unrecorded immune exposures were likely. The receptor comes from a woman aged 40 to 50 in good health and CMV-seronegative. Sequencing was carried out using PBMCs. The chain is built from TRBV5-4 and TRBJ1-2, with unresolved D. The CDR3 coding sequence is TGTGCCAGCAGTCTGGGCCTTACTAACTATGGCTACACCTTC. Translating gives CASSLGLTNYGYTF.